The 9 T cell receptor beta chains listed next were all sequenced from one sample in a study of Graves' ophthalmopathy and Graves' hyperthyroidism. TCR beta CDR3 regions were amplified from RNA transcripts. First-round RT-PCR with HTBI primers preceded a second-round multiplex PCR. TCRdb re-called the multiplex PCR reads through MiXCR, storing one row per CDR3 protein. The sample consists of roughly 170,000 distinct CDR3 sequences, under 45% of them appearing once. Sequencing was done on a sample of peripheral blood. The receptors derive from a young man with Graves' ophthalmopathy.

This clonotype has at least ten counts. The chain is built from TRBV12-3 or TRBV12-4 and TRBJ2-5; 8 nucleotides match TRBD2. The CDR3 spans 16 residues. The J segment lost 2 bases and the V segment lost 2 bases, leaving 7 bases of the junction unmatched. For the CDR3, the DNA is TGTGCCAGCAGTTTACGTCTAGCGGGCTCACAAGAGACCCAGTACTTC. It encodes CASSLRLAGSQETQYF.

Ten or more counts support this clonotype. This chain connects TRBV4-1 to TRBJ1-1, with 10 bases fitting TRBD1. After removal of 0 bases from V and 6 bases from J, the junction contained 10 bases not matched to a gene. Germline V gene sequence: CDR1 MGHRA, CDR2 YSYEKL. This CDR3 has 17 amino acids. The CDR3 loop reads CASSQDGRGTGVPEAFF. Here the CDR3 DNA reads TGCGCCAGCAGCCAAGATGGGCGGGGGACAGGGGTCCCTGAAGCTTTCTTT.

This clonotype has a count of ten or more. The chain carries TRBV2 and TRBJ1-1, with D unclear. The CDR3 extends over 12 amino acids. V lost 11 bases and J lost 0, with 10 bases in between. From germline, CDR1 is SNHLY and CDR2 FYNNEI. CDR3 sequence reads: CAFGRLNTEAFF. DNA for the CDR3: TGTGCCTTCGGGCGGTTGAACACTGAAGCTTTCTTT.

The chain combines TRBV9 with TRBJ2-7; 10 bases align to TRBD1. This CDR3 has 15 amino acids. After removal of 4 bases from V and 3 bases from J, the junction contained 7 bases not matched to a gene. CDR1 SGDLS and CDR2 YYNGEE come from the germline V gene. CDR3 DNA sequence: TGTGCCAGCAGCTCCGGGACAGGGGCATTCTACGAGCAGTACTTC. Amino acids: CASSSGTGAFYEQYF.

The CDR3 region has the DNA TGTGCCAGCAGAAAGGACAGTAACTATGGCTACACCTTC. Translating gives CASRKDSNYGYTF. The chain uses TRBV11-2 and TRBJ1-2; D might be TRBD1 (6 bases). Germline V gene lookup returns CDR1 SGHAT and CDR2 FQNNGV. Trimming pared 6 bases from V and 1 base from J, leaving 9 bases between. The CDR3 totals 13 residues.

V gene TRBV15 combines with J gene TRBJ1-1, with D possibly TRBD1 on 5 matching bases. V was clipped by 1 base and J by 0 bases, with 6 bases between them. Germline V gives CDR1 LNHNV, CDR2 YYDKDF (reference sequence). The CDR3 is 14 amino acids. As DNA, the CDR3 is TGTGCCACCAGCAGAGGGGGACTGAACACTGAAGCTTTCTTT. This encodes CATSRGGLNTEAFF.

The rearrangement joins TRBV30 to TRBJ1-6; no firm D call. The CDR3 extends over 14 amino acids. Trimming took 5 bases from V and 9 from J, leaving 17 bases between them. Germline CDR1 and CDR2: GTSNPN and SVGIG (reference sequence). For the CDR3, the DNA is TGTGCCTGGGGGTCGAGCTCCAGCGGTTCACCCCTCCACTTT. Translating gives CAWGSSSSGSPLHF.

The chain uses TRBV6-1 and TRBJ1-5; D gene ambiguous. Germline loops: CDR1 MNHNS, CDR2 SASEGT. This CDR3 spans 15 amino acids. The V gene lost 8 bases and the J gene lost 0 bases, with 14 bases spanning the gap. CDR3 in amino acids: CASQPRYVSNQPQHF. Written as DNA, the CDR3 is TGTGCCAGCCAGCCCCGGTACGTTAGCAATCAGCCCCAGCATTTT.

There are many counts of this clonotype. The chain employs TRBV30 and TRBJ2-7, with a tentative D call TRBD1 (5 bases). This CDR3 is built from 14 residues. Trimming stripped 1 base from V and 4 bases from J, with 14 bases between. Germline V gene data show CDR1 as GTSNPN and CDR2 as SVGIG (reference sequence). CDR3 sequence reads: CAWSAGRPGYEQYF. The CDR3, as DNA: TGTGCCTGGAGTGCTGGGCGCCCAGGGTACGAGCAGTACTTC.